These T cell receptor beta chains were read from a single sample in a study of blood T cell repertoires in COVID-19. Assay: immunoSEQ multiplex PCR; the TCRdb copy retains only in-frame clones and omits some. This sample yields approximately 240,000 clones, of which around four fifths are seen a single time; approximately 5% belongs to the top ten. Sequences were obtained from peripheral blood. The receptors derive from a woman aged 60-75 years who had recovered from COVID-19. CDR3s include the opening cysteine and the closing phenylalanine or tryptophan. The order of the fields is V gene, D gene, J gene, clone size, CDR3 protein, CDR3 DNA. A D gene is named only where the DNA matches it firmly. A row's size may be missing; if present it is once, few, many or a size class.

V: TRBV30
D: -
J: TRBJ1-6
size: -
CDR3: CAWRTVQFVYSPLHF
DNA: TGTGCCTGGAGGACAGTCCAGTTCGTTTATTCACCCCTCCACTTT

V: TRBV7-9
D: TRBD2
J: TRBJ2-2
size: once
CDR3: CASSRPGLNTGELFF
DNA: TGTGCCAGCAGCCGGCCGGGACTAAACACCGGGGAGCTGTTTTTT

V: TRBV12-3/TRBV12-4
D: TRBD1
J: TRBJ2-1
size: -
CDR3: CASSHSDRGQQFF
DNA: TGTGCCAGCAGTCACTCGGACAGGGGACAGCAGTTCTTC

V: TRBV2
D: TRBD1
J: TRBJ1-5
size: few
CDR3: CASSGTGGEFQPQHF
DNA: TGTGCCAGCAGTGGGACAGGGGGCGAGTTTCAGCCCCAGCATTTT

V: TRBV3-1/TRBV3-2
D: -
J: TRBJ2-1
size: -
CDR3: CASSQEGGISYNEQFF
DNA: TGTGCCAGCAGCCAAGAGGGGGGTATCTCCTACAATGAGCAGTTCTTC

V: TRBV7-9
D: -
J: TRBJ1-5
size: -
CDR3: CASKNRARGQPQHF
DNA: TGTGCCAGCAAGAACAGGGCGAGGGGCCAGCCCCAGCATTTT

V: TRBV30
D: TRBD1
J: TRBJ2-6
size: -
CDR3: CAWVPGQLVSGANVLTF
DNA: TGTGCCTGGGTGCCGGGACAGCTAGTCTCTGGGGCCAACGTCCTGACTTTC

V: TRBV19
D: TRBD1
J: TRBJ1-5
size: -
CDR3: CASSIRGTGDQPQHF
DNA: TGTGCCAGTAGTATAAGGGGAACAGGGGATCAGCCCCAGCATTTT

V: TRBV2
D: -
J: TRBJ1-3
size: -
CDR3: CASSVGWGPGNTIYF
DNA: TGTGCCAGCAGTGTTGGATGGGGGCCAGGAAACACCATATATTTT

V: TRBV30
D: -
J: TRBJ2-3
size: -
CDR3: CAWMRDTDTQYF
DNA: TGTGCCTGGATGAGGGACACAGATACGCAGTATTTT

V: TRBV19
D: TRBD2
J: TRBJ2-1
size: -
CDR3: CASSTGLVGEQFF
DNA: TGTGCCAGTAGTACAGGACTAGTGGGGGAGCAGTTCTTC

V: TRBV7-9
D: TRBD1
J: TRBJ1-2
size: -
CDR3: CASSLPWTGGDGYTF
DNA: TGTGCCAGCAGCCTCCCGTGGACAGGGGGCGACGGCTACACCTTC

V: TRBV6-5
D: TRBD1
J: TRBJ1-1
size: -
CDR3: CASLTGLNTEAFF
DNA: TGTGCCAGCTTGACAGGGCTGAACACTGAAGCTTTCTTT

V: TRBV30
D: -
J: TRBJ1-5
size: -
CDR3: CAWSVRGNQPQHF
DNA: TGTGCCTGGAGTGTGAGAGGCAATCAGCCCCAGCATTTT

V: TRBV19
D: TRBD2
J: TRBJ2-7
size: -
CDR3: CASSTRTSGVDEQYF
DNA: TGTGCCAGTAGTACCCGGACTAGCGGGGTCGACGAGCAGTACTTC

V: TRBV20-1
D: -
J: TRBJ2-5
size: -
CDR3: CSASEGETQYF
DNA: TGCAGTGCTAGCGAGGGAGAGACCCAGTACTTC

V: TRBV2
D: -
J: TRBJ2-1
size: -
CDR3: CASRGLAYNEQFF
DNA: TGTGCCAGCAGGGGGCTCGCCTACAATGAGCAGTTCTTC

V: TRBV5-8
D: -
J: TRBJ1-6
size: many
CDR3: CASSYDSYNSPLHF
DNA: TGTGCCAGCAGCTACGACAGTTATAATTCACCCCTCCACTTT

V: TRBV28
D: -
J: TRBJ1-3
size: -
CDR3: CASSLTGPPGNTIYF
DNA: TGTGCCAGCAGTTTGACAGGACCCCCTGGAAACACCATATATTTT

V: TRBV7-3
D: -
J: TRBJ1-1
size: -
CDR3: CASSLSGNTEAFF
DNA: TGTGCCAGCAGCTTGTCGGGGAACACTGAAGCTTTCTTT

V: TRBV21-1
D: -
J: TRBJ2-3
size: few
CDR3: CASSKARGLAGGGDTQYF
DNA: TGTGCCAGCAGCAAAGCGCGGGGACTAGCGGGGGGAGGAGATACGCAGTATTTT

V: TRBV4-2
D: -
J: TRBJ1-2
size: -
CDR3: CASSQETSIGYGYTF
DNA: TGTGCCAGCAGCCAAGAAACTAGTATCGGCTATGGCTACACCTTC

V: TRBV19
D: TRBD1
J: TRBJ2-7
size: -
CDR3: CASSIRAGGDYEQYF
DNA: TGTGCCAGTAGTATTAGGGCAGGGGGAGACTACGAGCAGTACTTC

V: TRBV12-5
D: TRBD2
J: TRBJ2-5
size: -
CDR3: CASGLAFSGWETQYF
DNA: TGTGCTAGTGGTTTGGCGTTTAGCGGGTGGGAGACCCAGTACTTC

V: TRBV6-5
D: TRBD1
J: TRBJ1-6
size: -
CDR3: CASDRAPLYNSPLHF
DNA: TGTGCCAGCGACAGGGCACCGCTCTATAATTCACCCCTCCACTTT

V: TRBV29-1
D: TRBD1
J: TRBJ2-7
size: -
CDR3: CSVEAVVGQGTRYEQYF
DNA: TGCAGCGTTGAGGCCGTAGTGGGACAGGGGACCCGGTACGAGCAGTACTTC

V: TRBV5-1
D: -
J: TRBJ1-4
size: once
CDR3: CASSLQGATNEKLFF
DNA: TGCGCCAGCAGCTTACAAGGGGCAACTAATGAAAAACTGTTTTTT

V: TRBV4-1
D: TRBD1
J: TRBJ2-3
size: once
CDR3: CASSQAGTGLTDTQYF
DNA: TGCGCCAGCAGCCAGGCGGGGACAGGGTTAACAGATACGCAGTATTTT

V: TRBV3-1/TRBV3-2
D: -
J: TRBJ2-1
size: -
CDR3: CASSPQVDSYNEQFF
DNA: TGTGCCAGCAGCCCGCAGGTAGACTCCTACAATGAGCAGTTCTTC

V: TRBV30
D: -
J: TRBJ2-2
size: many
CDR3: CAWRGGRKNTGELFF
DNA: TGTGCCTGGAGGGGGGGACGGAAGAACACCGGGGAGCTGTTTTTT

V: TRBV5-1
D: TRBD2
J: TRBJ2-3
size: once
CDR3: CASSLGLAGGTDTQYF
DNA: TGCGCCAGCAGCCTGGGACTAGCGGGCGGCACAGATACGCAGTATTTT

V: TRBV5-4
D: TRBD1
J: TRBJ1-2
size: -
CDR3: CASSLQGAGGYTF
DNA: TGTGCCAGCAGCTTACAGGGGGCGGGAGGCTACACCTTC

V: TRBV5-1
D: -
J: TRBJ2-5
size: -
CDR3: CASSPVGLQETQYF
DNA: TGCGCCAGCAGCCCCGTAGGACTTCAAGAGACCCAGTACTTC

V: TRBV5-6
D: TRBD1
J: TRBJ1-5
size: -
CDR3: CASSSNRDRDYQPQHF
DNA: TGTGCCAGCAGCTCGAACCGGGACAGGGACTATCAGCCCCAGCATTTT

V: TRBV6-5
D: TRBD1
J: TRBJ1-2
size: -
CDR3: CASSYTGGFGYTF
DNA: TGTGCCAGCAGTTACACAGGGGGCTTTGGCTACACCTTC

V: TRBV27
D: -
J: TRBJ1-4
size: -
CDR3: CASSELATNEKLFF
DNA: TGTGCCAGCAGTGAACTTGCAACTAATGAAAAACTGTTTTTT

V: TRBV3-1/TRBV3-2
D: TRBD1
J: TRBJ1-4
size: once
CDR3: CASSPRDRSDEKLFF
DNA: TGTGCCAGCAGCCCCCGGGACAGGTCGGATGAAAAACTGTTTTTT

V: TRBV5-1
D: -
J: TRBJ2-3
size: few
CDR3: CASSLSYPGGGEDTQYF
DNA: TGCGCCAGCAGCTTATCTTATCCGGGGGGCGGCGAAGATACGCAGTATTTT

V: TRBV27
D: TRBD2
J: TRBJ2-3
size: -
CDR3: CASSPERGGWSDTQYF
DNA: TGTGCCAGCAGTCCAGAGCGGGGGGGCTGGTCAGATACGCAGTATTTT

V: TRBV29-1
D: -
J: TRBJ1-1
size: -
CDR3: CSVEEVIGGTEAFF
DNA: TGCAGCGTTGAAGAGGTGATTGGAGGGACTGAAGCTTTCTTT

V: TRBV7-9
D: -
J: TRBJ1-2
size: -
CDR3: CASSPGGVYGYTF
DNA: TGTGCCAGCAGCCCCGGGGGGGTCTATGGCTACACCTTC

V: TRBV9
D: -
J: TRBJ1-1
size: -
CDR3: CASSVGQVTMNTEAFF
DNA: TGTGCCAGCAGCGTAGGGCAGGTTACAATGAACACTGAAGCTTTCTTT

V: TRBV18
D: TRBD2
J: TRBJ2-7
size: -
CDR3: CASSPVAGDDEQYF
DNA: TGTGCCAGCTCACCAGTGGCGGGGGACGACGAGCAGTACTTC

V: TRBV20-1
D: -
J: TRBJ1-1
size: -
CDR3: CSARGRTEAFF
DNA: TGCAGTGCCAGGGGTAGGACTGAAGCTTTCTTT

V: TRBV27
D: TRBD2
J: TRBJ2-1
size: -
CDR3: CASSKTSGGAWSYNEQFF
DNA: TGTGCCAGCAGCAAGACTAGCGGGGGGGCGTGGTCCTACAATGAGCAGTTCTTC

V: TRBV6-5
D: -
J: TRBJ2-4
size: -
CDR3: CASSRDGSNIQYF
DNA: TGTGCCAGCAGCCGCGACGGGAGTAACATTCAGTACTTC

V: TRBV2
D: TRBD1
J: TRBJ1-1
size: -
CDR3: CASSRDSLGTEAFF
DNA: TGTGCCAGCTCCCGGGACAGCTTGGGGACTGAAGCTTTCTTT

V: TRBV19
D: TRBD2
J: TRBJ2-1
size: few
CDR3: CASSMASGGEQFF
DNA: TGTGCCAGTAGTATGGCTAGCGGGGGAGAGCAGTTCTTC

V: TRBV30
D: TRBD1
J: TRBJ2-7
size: -
CDR3: CAWVKPDRVSYEQYF
DNA: TGTGCCTGGGTTAAACCTGACAGGGTCTCCTACGAGCAGTACTTC

V: TRBV7-3
D: -
J: TRBJ2-3
size: -
CDR3: CASSLYRTDTQYF
DNA: TGTGCCAGCAGCTTATATCGCACAGATACGCAGTATTTT

V: TRBV18
D: -
J: TRBJ1-6
size: -
CDR3: CASSTNGIPNNSPLHF
DNA: TGTGCCAGCTCAACCAACGGTATTCCCAATAATTCACCCCTCCACTTT